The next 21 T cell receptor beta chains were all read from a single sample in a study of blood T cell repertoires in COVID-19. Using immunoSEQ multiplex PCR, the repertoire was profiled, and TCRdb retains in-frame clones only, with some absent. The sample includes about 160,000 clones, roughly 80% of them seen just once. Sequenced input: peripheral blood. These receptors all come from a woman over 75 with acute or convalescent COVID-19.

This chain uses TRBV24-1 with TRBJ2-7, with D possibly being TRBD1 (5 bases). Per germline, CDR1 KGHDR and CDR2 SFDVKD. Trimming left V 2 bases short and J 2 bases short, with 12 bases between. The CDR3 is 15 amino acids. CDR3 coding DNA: TGTGCCACCAGTGATTCGATGACGGACACCTACGAGCAGTACTTC. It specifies CATSDSMTDTYEQYF.

In DNA, the CDR3 is TGTGCCAGCAGTTTGGTCCAGAACGATGAGCAGTTCTTC. This translates into CASSLVQNDEQFF. This sequence joins TRBV28 and TRBJ2-1; no firm D call. The V gene lost 3 bases and the J gene lost 8 bases, with 11 bases spanning the gap. The CDR3 spans 13 residues. Per germline, CDR1 MDHEN and CDR2 SYDVKM.

The chain's CDR3 is CASLLGGVNTEAFF. As DNA, the CDR3 is TGTGCCAGCCTCCTTGGAGGAGTGAACACTGAAGCTTTCTTT. V is TRBV28 and J is TRBJ1-1; D gene ambiguous. The germline V gene has CDR1 MDHEN and CDR2 SYDVKM. The CDR3 covers 14 residues. V was cut by 8 bases and J by 0 bases, with 13 bases left in between.

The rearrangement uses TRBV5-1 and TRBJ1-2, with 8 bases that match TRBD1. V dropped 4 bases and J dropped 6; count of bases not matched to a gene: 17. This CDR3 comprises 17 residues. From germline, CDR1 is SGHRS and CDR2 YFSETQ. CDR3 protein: CASSPTPPGQEGDGYTF. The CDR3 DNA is TGCGCCAGCAGCCCGACGCCCCCGGGACAGGAGGGGGATGGCTACACCTTC. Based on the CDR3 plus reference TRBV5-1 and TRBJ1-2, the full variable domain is KAGVTQTPRYLIKTRGQQVTLSCSPISGHRSVSWYQQTPGQGLQFLFEYFSETQRNKGNFPGRFSGRQFSNSRSEMNVSTLELGDSALYLCASSPTPPGQEGDGYTFGSGTRLTVV.

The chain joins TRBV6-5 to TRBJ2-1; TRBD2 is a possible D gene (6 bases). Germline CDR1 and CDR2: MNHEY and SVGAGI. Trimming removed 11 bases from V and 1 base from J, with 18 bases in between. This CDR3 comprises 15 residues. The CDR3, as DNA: TGTGCCGCCGCATGGGACTCCTTATCCTACAATGAGCAGTTCTTC. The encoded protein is CAAAWDSLSYNEQFF.

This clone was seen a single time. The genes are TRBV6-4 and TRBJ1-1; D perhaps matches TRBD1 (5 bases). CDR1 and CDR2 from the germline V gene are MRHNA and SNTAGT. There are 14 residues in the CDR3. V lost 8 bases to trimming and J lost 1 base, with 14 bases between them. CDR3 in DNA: TGTGCCAGCTCTCCTACAGGAGCGAACACTGAAGCTTTCTTT. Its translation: CASSPTGANTEAFF.

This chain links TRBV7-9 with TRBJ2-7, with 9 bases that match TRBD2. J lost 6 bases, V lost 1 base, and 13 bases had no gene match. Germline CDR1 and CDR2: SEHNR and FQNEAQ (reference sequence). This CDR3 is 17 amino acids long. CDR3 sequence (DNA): TGTGCCAGCAGCTTAGTAAAGGGTAGCGGGAGATTTAGCGAGCAGTACTTC. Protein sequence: CASSLVKGSGRFSEQYF.

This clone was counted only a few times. CDR3 bases: TGTGCCAGCAGCCCGAACAGGGTAAACTATGGCTACACCTTC. Its translation is CASSPNRVNYGYTF. The chain employs TRBV9 and TRBJ1-2, with D perhaps matching TRBD1 (6 bases). The CDR3 totals 14 residues. The V gene lost 4 bases and the J gene lost 2 bases, with 12 bases spanning the gap. Per the germline V gene, CDR1 is SGDLS and CDR2 is YYNGEE.

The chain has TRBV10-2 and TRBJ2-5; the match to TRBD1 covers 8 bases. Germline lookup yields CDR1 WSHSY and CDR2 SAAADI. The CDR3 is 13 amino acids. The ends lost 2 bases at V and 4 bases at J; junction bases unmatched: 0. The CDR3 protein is CASSEQGAETQYF. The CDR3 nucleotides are TGCGCCAGCAGTGAGCAGGGGGCAGAGACCCAGTACTTC.

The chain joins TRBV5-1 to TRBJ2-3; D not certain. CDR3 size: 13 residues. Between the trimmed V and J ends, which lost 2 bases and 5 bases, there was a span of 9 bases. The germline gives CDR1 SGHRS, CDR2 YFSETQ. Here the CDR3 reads CASSFAPVDTQYF. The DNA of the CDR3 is TGCGCCAGCAGCTTTGCTCCGGTAGATACGCAGTATTTT.

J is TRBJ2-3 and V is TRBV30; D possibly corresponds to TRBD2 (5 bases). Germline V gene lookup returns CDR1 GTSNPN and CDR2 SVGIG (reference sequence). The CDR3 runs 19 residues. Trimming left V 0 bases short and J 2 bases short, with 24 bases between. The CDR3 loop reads CAWSVRSGSGPRPTDTQYF. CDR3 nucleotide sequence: TGTGCCTGGAGTGTACGAAGTGGGAGTGGCCCGAGACCCACAGATACGCAGTATTTT.

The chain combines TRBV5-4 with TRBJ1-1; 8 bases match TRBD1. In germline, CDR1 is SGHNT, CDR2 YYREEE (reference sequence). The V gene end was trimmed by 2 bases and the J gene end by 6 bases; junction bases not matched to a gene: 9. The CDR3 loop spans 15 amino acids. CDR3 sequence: CASSLQYQGAAEAFF. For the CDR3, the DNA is TGTGCCAGCAGCTTACAGTATCAGGGGGCAGCTGAAGCTTTCTTT. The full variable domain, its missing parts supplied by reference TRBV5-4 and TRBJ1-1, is ETGVTQSPTHLIKTRGQQVTLRCSSQSGHNTVSWYQQALGQGPQFIFQYYREEENGRGNFPPRFSGLQFPNYSSELNVNALELDDSALYLCASSLQYQGAAEAFFGQGTRLTVV.

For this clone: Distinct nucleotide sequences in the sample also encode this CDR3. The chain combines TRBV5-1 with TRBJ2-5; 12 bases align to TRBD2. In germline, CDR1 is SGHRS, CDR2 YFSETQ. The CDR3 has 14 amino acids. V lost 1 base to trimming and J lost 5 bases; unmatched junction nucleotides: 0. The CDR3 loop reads CASSLTSGGETQYF. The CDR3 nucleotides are TGCGCCAGCAGCTTGACTAGCGGGGGGGAGACCCAGTACTTC.

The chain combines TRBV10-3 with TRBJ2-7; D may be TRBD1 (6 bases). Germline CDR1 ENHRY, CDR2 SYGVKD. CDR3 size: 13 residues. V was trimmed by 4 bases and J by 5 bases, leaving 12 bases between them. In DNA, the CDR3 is TGTGCCATCAGTGGCCTCCGGGACAACGAGCAGTACTTC. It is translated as CAISGLRDNEQYF.

This CDR3 is CASKGQNYGYTF. In nucleotides, the CDR3 is TGTGCCAGCAAGGGACAGAACTATGGCTACACCTTC. The chain employs TRBV6-5 and TRBJ1-2; 7 positions match TRBD1. This CDR3 is 12 amino acids long. V shed 7 bases, J shed 2 bases, and the junction held 1 base outside the gene matches. CDR1 MNHEY and CDR2 SVGAGI come from the germline V gene.

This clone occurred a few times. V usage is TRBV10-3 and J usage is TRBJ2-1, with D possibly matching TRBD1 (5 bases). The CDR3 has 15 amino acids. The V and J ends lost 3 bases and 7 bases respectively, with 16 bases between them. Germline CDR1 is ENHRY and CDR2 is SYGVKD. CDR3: CAISESRGRVNEQFF. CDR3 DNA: TGTGCCATCAGTGAATCGAGAGGCAGGGTTAATGAGCAGTTCTTC.

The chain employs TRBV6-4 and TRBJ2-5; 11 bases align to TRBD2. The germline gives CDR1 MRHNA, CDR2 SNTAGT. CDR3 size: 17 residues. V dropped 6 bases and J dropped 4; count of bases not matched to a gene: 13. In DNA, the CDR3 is TGTGCCAGCAGCCCTCTAAGGACTAGCGGGCGAAGAGAGACCCAGTACTTC. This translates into CASSPLRTSGRRETQYF.

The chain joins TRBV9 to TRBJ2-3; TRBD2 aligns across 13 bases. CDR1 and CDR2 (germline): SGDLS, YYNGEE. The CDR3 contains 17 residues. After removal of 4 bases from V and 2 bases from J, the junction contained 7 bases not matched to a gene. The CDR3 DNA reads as TGTGCCAGCAGCCCCTGGACTAGCGGGAGATCCACAGATACGCAGTATTTT. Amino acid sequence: CASSPWTSGRSTDTQYF.

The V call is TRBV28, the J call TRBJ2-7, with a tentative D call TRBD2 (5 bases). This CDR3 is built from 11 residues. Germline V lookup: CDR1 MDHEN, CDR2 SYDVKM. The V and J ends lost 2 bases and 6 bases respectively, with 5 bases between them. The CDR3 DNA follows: TGTGCCAGCAGTTTAGGGAGCGAGCAGTACTTC. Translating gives CASSLGSEQYF.

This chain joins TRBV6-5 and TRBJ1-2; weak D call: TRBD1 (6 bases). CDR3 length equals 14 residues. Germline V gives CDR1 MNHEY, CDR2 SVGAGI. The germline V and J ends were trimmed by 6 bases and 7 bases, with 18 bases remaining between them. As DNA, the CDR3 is TGTGCCAGCAGGTACCCCGGGACAAGGAGTGGCTACACCTTC. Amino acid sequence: CASRYPGTRSGYTF.

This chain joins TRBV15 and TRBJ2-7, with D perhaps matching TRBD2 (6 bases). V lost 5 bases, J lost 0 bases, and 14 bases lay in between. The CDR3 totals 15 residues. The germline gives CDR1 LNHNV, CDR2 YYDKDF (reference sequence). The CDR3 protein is CATSAPGLHSYEQYF. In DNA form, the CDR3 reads TGTGCCACCAGCGCCCCCGGACTACACTCCTACGAGCAGTACTTC. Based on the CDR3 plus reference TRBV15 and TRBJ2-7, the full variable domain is DAMVIQNPRYQVTQFGKPVTLSCSQTLNHNVMYWYQQKSSQAPKLLFHYYDKDFNNEADTPDNFQSRRPNTSFCFLDIRSPGLGDTAMYLCATSAPGLHSYEQYFGPGTRLTVT.